This passage covers 3 T cell receptor beta chains from one sample sequenced in a study of blood T cell repertoires in COVID-19. The method was immunoSEQ multiplex PCR; TCRdb's version includes in-frame clones alone and lacks a portion of them. Of 200,000 to 300,000 clones listed, approximately 80% are singletons. The sample taken for sequencing was peripheral blood. The receptors shown here come from a man aged 60-69 years with acute or convalescent COVID-19.

The V gene is TRBV10-1, the J gene TRBJ2-3; no reliable D call. Trimming removed 2 bases at V and 2 bases at J, with 17 bases between. CDR1 is WNHNN and CDR2 is SYGVQD in the germline V gene (reference sequence). This CDR3 is 17 amino acids long. DNA of the CDR3: TGCGCCAGCAGTGAGGGAATCGGGTCCGGCAACACAGATACGCAGTATTTT. Protein product: CASSEGIGSGNTDTQYF.

This chain joins TRBV6-2 or TRBV6-3 and TRBJ2-1, with TRBD2 matching 7 bases. Germline CDR1 reads MNHEY; CDR2 reads SVGEGT. Trimming cost V 5 bases and J 0 bases; bases outside gene matches: 4. There are 15 residues in the CDR3. CDR3 bases: TGTGCCAGCAGTCCAGCGGGGAACTCCTACAATGAGCAGTTCTTC. Its protein product is CASSPAGNSYNEQFF.

This chain links TRBV7-6 with TRBJ1-5, with a tentative D call TRBD1 (6 bases). The CDR3 length is 14 residues. V lost 8 bases and J lost 7, with 18 bases in between. Germline values: CDR1 SGHVS, CDR2 FNYEAQ. The CDR3: CASSSEQGGQPQHF. CDR3 coding DNA: TGTGCCAGCTCCTCGGAACAGGGCGGGCAGCCCCAGCATTTT.